This T cell receptor beta chain appears in the sequencing data of a study of cytotoxic CD8 clonotypes in ibrutinib-treated CLL. Across the whole study: The group held 11 relapsed/refractory and about 15 treatment-naive patients, with fewer than 18 IGHV unmutated. Study conclusions and caveats: The public clonotypes identified were infrequent and showed contraction or stability on treatment.

With cryopreserved PBMCs as the source, about 2.2 micrograms of genomic DNA went to TCR beta libraries. Notes on this clone: Its antigen is unknown. Other DNA sequences in the same sample also yield this CDR3.

Sequencing sought depths of 1 in 200,000 to 1 in 1 million T cells. The protocol was immunoSEQ multiplex PCR, while the TCRdb copy is restricted to in-frame clones and leaves out a portion. Here the sample spans about 140,000 clones, approximately 80% being singletons. Per the germline V gene, CDR1 is SGHTA and CDR2 is FQGNSA. The CDR3 has 13 residues. V shed 1 base and J shed 5 bases, with 6 bases lying between them. Sequences were derived from PBMCs, sampled after 12 months of ibrutinib treatment. The origin of this receptor is a human donor with chronic lymphocytic leukemia. The chain has TRBV7-2 and TRBJ2-1; D gene ambiguous. The CDR3 DNA is TGTGCCAGCAGCTTAGGGCTAAACAATGAGCAGTTCTTC. This codes for CASSLGLNNEQFF.